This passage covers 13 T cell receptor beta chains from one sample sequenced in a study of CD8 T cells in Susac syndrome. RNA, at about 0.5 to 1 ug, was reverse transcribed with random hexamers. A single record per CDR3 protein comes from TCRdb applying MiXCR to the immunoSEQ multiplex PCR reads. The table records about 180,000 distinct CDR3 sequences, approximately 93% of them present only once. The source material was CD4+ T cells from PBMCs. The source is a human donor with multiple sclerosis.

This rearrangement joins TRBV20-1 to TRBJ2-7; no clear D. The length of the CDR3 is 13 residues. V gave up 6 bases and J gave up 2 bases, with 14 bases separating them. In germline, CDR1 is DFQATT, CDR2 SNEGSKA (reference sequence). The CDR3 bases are TGCAGTGCGGGTAGGACGGATACCTACGAGCAGTACTTC. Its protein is CSAGRTDTYEQYF.

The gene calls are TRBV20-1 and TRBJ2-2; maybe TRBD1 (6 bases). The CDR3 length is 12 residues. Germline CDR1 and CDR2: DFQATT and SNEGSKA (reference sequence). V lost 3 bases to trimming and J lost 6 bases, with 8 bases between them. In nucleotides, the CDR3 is TGCAGTGCTAGGACAGGCCCCGGGGAGCTGTTTTTT. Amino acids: CSARTGPGELFF.

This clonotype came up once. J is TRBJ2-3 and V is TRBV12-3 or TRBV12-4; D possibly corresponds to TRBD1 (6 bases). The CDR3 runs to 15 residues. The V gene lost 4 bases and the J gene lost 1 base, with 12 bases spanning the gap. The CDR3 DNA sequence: TGTGCCAGCAGTTCCCAAGGGGGAGGCACAGATACGCAGTATTTT. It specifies CASSSQGGGTDTQYF.

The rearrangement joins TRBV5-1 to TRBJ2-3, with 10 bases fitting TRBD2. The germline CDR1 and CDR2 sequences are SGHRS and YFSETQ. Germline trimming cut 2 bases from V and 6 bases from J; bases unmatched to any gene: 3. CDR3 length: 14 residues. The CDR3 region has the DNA TGCGCCAGCAGCTTTCTAGCGGGAGCGGATACGCAGTATTTT. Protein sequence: CASSFLAGADTQYF.

For the CDR3, the DNA is TGTGCCAGCAGATTGGACCTTAACAGTTGGGCTTTCTTT. Protein sequence: CASRLDLNSWAFF. This chain connects TRBV6-2 or TRBV6-3 to TRBJ1-1; D call uncertain. This CDR3 has 13 residues. Germline CDR1 and CDR2: MNHEY and SVGEGT. The ends were cut back, 6 bases at V and 11 bases at J, with 19 bases in the middle.

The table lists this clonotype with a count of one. The CDR3 DNA follows: TGTGCCAGCTCACCAACGAGGGCAGGCGGGGAGCTGTTTTTT. This codes for CASSPTRAGGELFF. The rearrangement uses TRBV18 and TRBJ2-2; D might be TRBD2 (5 bases). Trimming cost V 2 bases and J 7 bases, with 11 bases left between them. The germline CDR1 and CDR2 sequences are KGHSH and LQKENI. The CDR3 is 14 residues long.

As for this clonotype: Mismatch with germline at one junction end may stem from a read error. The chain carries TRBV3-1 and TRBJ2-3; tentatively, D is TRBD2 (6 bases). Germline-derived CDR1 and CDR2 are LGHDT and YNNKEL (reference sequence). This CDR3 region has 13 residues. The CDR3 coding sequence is TGTGCCAGCAGTCAAGTCGGGAGAGATACGCAGTATTTT. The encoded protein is CASSQVGRDTQYF.

CDR3 DNA: TGCAGCGCAAGTGGGGGTAATCAGCCCCAGCATTTT. This translates into CSASGGNQPQHF. This chain joins TRBV29-1 and TRBJ1-5; D possibly corresponds to TRBD1 (5 bases). The V end was cut by 7 bases, the J end by 4 bases, with 11 bases between. The V gene's germline CDR1 is SQVTM and CDR2 ANQGSEA. The CDR3 spans 12 residues.

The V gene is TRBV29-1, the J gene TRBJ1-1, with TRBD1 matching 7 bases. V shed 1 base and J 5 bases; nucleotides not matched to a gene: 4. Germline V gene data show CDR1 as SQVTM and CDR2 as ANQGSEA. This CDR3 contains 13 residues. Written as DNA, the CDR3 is TGCAGCGTTGAAGCCACCAGGGGGACTGAAGCTTTCTTT. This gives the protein CSVEATRGTEAFF.

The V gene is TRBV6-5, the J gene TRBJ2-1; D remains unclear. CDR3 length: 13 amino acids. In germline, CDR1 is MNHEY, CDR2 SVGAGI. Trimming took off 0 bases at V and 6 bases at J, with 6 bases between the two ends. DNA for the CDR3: TGTGCCAGCAGTTACTCTATTAGCAATGAGCAGTTCTTC. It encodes CASSYSISNEQFF.

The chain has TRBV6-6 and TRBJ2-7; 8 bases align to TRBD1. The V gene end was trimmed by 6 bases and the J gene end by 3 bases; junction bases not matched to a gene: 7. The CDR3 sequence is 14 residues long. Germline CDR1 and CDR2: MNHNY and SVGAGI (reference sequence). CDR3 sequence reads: CASRTPGQDYEQYF. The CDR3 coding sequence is TGTGCCAGCAGAACTCCGGGACAGGACTACGAGCAGTACTTC.

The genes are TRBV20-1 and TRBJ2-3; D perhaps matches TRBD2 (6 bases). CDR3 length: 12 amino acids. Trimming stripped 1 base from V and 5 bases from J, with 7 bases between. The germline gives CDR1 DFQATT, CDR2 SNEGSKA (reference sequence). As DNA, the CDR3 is TGCAGTGCTAGAGTTAGCGGAGATACGCAGTATTTT. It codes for CSARVSGDTQYF.

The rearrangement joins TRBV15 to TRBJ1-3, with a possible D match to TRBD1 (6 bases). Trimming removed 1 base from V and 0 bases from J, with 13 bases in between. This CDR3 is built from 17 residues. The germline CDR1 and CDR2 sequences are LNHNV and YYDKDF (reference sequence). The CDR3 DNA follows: TGTGCCACCAGCAGAGCCCCGACAGGTTACTCTGGAAACACCATATATTTT. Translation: CATSRAPTGYSGNTIYF.